This is a list of T cell receptor beta chains from one sample in a study of molecular identifiers for immune sequencing clone quantification. MiXCR was run by TCRdb on the PCR reads, yielding one entry per CDR3 protein. The top ten clones hold about 6.2% of a sample with about 36,000 distinct CDR3 sequences, about 18% of them seen once. The specimen was naive CD8+ T cells from blood, with Jurkat cell RNA spiked in. The source of these receptors is a human donor in good health. Some libraries in this study had Jurkat cell RNA spiked in. The CDR3 runs from the conserved cysteine through the conserved F or W. A D gene is named only where the DNA matches it firmly. Only part of the rows carry a size: once, few, many, or a class if the clone is expanded.

J | D | size | V | DNA | CDR3
TRBJ2-7 | TRBD1 | few | TRBV20-1 | TGCAGTGCTAGAGATAAAACTACAGGGGTAGTCTTCTACGAGCAGTACTTC | CSARDKTTGVVFYEQYF
TRBJ2-1 | TRBD2 | many | TRBV7-6 | TGTGCCAGCAGCTTTGGACTCCTTGGGACTAGCTCGGCCAATGAGCAGTTCTTC | CASSFGLLGTSSANEQFF
TRBJ1-6 | TRBD1 | many | TRBV9 | TGTGCCAGCAGAATAGGGACAGGGGATAATTCACCCCTCCACTTT | CASRIGTGDNSPLHF
TRBJ2-7 | NA | many | TRBV7-2 | TGTGCCAGCAGCTTTGATTTTTCCGAGCAGTACTTC | CASSFDFSEQYF
TRBJ2-5 | TRBD1 | many | TRBV20-1 | TGCAGTGCTTCACGGACAGGGGAGGACCAAGAGACCCAGTACTTC | CSASRTGEDQETQYF
TRBJ1-5 | NA | many | TRBV23-1 | TGCGCCAGCAGTCACAGGGTTACAGGGCAGGACTTGGGCAATCAGCCCCAGCATTTT | CASSHRVTGQDLGNQPQHF
TRBJ2-7 | NA | many | TRBV28 | TGTGCCAGCAGTAGCGTCTCCTCCGGGGAGCAGTACTTC | CASSSVSSGEQYF
TRBJ1-1 | NA | NA | TRBV6-5 | TGTGCCAGCAGTTACTTGACAGGGAACACTGAAGCTTTCTTT | CASSYLTGNTEAFF
TRBJ2-7 | NA | many | TRBV10-3 | TGTGCCATCAGTGAGTCGGTCCCTTCCGAGCAGTACTTC | CAISESVPSEQYF
TRBJ2-1 | TRBD2 | many | TRBV11-1 | TGTGCCAGCAGCTTTACTAGCGGGAGCTCCCATGAGCAGTTCTTC | CASSFTSGSSHEQFF
TRBJ1-2 | NA | many | TRBV7-9 | TGTGCCAGCAGCTTACAGGGCTTCGAAGGCTACACCTTC | CASSLQGFEGYTF
TRBJ2-7 | NA | many | TRBV12-3/TRBV12-4 | TGTGCCAGCAGTTTTGGCAGTCCCCACGAGCAGTACTTC | CASSFGSPHEQYF
TRBJ2-7 | NA | many | TRBV10-3 | TGTGCCATCAGTGAGCCCCGGACGGGAACCTACGAGCAGTACTTC | CAISEPRTGTYEQYF
TRBJ1-2 | TRBD1 | NA | TRBV10-3 | TGTGCCATCACTGCAGGGGGCGCGTACTATGGCTACACCTTC | CAITAGGAYYGYTF
TRBJ2-1 | NA | NA | TRBV10-3 | TGTGCCATCAGTGAGTCCTTAGGCTCCTACAATGAGCAGTTCTTC | CAISESLGSYNEQFF
TRBJ2-1 | NA | many | TRBV4-2 | TGTGCCAGCAGTGAGGGGAGCTACAATGAGCAGTTCTTC | CASSEGSYNEQFF
TRBJ2-1 | TRBD1 | many | TRBV6-5 | TGTGCCAGCAGTTACTTCCAGGGGGTTATCCCGGCGTTCTTC | CASSYFQGVIPAFF
TRBJ2-1 | NA | NA | TRBV19 | TGTGCCAGTACCGGTCCAAGGTCCTACAATGAGCAGTTCTTC | CASTGPRSYNEQFF
TRBJ1-5 | TRBD1 | many | TRBV6-2/TRBV6-3 | TGTGCCAGCACTGACAGGGAGGATCAGCCCCAGCATTTT | CASTDREDQPQHF
TRBJ2-7 | NA | few | TRBV20-1 | TGCAGTGCTAGAGATCAAGGGAGCGAGCAGTACTTC | CSARDQGSEQYF
TRBJ2-3 | NA | many | TRBV7-9 | TGTGCCAGCAGCTTGCCCGGGAAGCCCCAGAGCACAGATACGCAGTATTTT | CASSLPGKPQSTDTQYF
TRBJ2-1 | TRBD2 | many | TRBV11-2 | TGTGCCAGCAGCTTAGAACTAGCGGGAGTCTACAATGAGCAGTTCTTC | CASSLELAGVYNEQFF
TRBJ2-1 | NA | many | TRBV5-6 | TGTGCCAGCAGCTTTGGCAGGAGCAATGAGCAGTTCTTC | CASSFGRSNEQFF
TRBJ1-1 | TRBD1 | NA | TRBV7-9 | TGTGCCAGCAGCCCTCCGGGACAGGGGCATGTTGAAGCTTTCTTT | CASSPPGQGHVEAFF